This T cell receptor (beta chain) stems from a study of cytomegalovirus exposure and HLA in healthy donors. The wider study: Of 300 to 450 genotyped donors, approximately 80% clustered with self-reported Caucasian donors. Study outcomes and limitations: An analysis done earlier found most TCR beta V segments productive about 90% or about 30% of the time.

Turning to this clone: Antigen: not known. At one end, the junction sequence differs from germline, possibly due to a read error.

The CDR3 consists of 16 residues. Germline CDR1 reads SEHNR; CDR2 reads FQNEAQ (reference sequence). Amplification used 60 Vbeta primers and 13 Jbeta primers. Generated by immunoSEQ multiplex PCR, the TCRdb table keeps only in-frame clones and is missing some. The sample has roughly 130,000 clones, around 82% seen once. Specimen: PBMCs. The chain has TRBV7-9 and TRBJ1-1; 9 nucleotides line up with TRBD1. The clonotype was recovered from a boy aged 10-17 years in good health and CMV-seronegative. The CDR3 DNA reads TGTTCCAGCAGCCCGGAGGACAGGGGTAAGGACACTGAAGCTTTCTTT. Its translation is CSSSPEDRGKDTEAFF.